The 20 T cell receptor beta chains listed next were all sequenced from one sample in a study of blood T cell repertoires in COVID-19. TCRdb's table, derived via immunoSEQ multiplex PCR, lists solely in-frame clones and lacks some. The table includes roughly 250,000 clones, roughly three quarters detected once. The sample comprised peripheral blood. Receptors originate from a woman in her thirties or forties with active or convalescent COVID-19.

This rearrangement joins TRBV7-3 to TRBJ2-1; TRBD2 is a possible D gene (5 bases). V lost 4 bases to trimming and J lost 0 bases, with 10 bases between them. This CDR3 spans 15 amino acids. In germline, CDR1 is SGHTA, CDR2 FQGTGA. CDR3 nucleotides: TGTGCCAGCAGCTCCAGAAGCGGCTCCTACAATGAGCAGTTCTTC. Protein product: CASSSRSGSYNEQFF.

The V call is TRBV12-3 or TRBV12-4, the J call TRBJ1-1, with 10 bases fitting TRBD1. V lost 6 bases to trimming and J lost 11 bases; unmatched junction nucleotides: 9. This CDR3 has 13 amino acids. In nucleotides, the CDR3 is TGTGCCAGCAGCGTTGGACAGGGGGTCGGTGCTTTCTTT. Its protein is CASSVGQGVGAFF.

This clone was counted a single time. The gene calls are TRBV3-1 (or the pseudogene TRBV3-2) and TRBJ1-1; the D is unclear. This CDR3 is 15 amino acids long. Germline assignment: CDR1 LGHDT and CDR2 YNNKEL (reference sequence). V was pared by 7 bases and J by 0 bases, with 15 bases between. The CDR3 sequence: CASTRDDIMNTEAFF. The CDR3 nucleotides are TGTGCCAGCACCCGAGACGACATTATGAACACTGAAGCTTTCTTT.

This clone was seen once. The rearrangement joins TRBV30 to TRBJ2-3, with D tentatively TRBD2 (6 bases). The CDR3 loop spans 12 amino acids. V lost 4 bases and J 4 bases, leaving 9 bases between the germline ends. Germline V gene sequence: CDR1 GTSNPN, CDR2 SVGIG (reference sequence). The CDR3 here is CAWKEGPDTQYF. The DNA of the CDR3 is TGTGCCTGGAAGGAGGGACCAGATACGCAGTATTTT.

The DNA for the CDR3 is TGTGCCAGCAGCTCAAGTGAGGAGCCTAATCAGCCCCAGCATTTT. Amino acid sequence: CASSSSEEPNQPQHF. This chain connects TRBV7-9 to TRBJ1-5; D unresolved. Looked up from germline, CDR1 is SEHNR and CDR2 is FQNEAQ (reference sequence). V gave up 4 bases and J gave up 4 bases, with 14 bases separating them. The CDR3 has 15 residues.

The chain uses TRBV28 and TRBJ1-1; D is perhaps TRBD1 (6 bases). Trimming removed 6 bases at V and 2 bases at J, with 22 bases between. Germline V CDR1 and CDR2: MDHEN, SYDVKM. The CDR3 consists of 17 residues. CDR3 sequence reads: CASSHWDKIGVNTEAFF. The CDR3 DNA reads as TGTGCCAGCAGCCATTGGGACAAAATAGGGGTTAACACTGAAGCTTTCTTT. Full variable domain (remainder filled in from reference TRBV28 and TRBJ1-1): DVKVTQSSRYLVKRTGEKVFLECVQDMDHENMFWYRQDPGLGLRLIYFSYDVKMKEKGDIPEGYSVSREKKERFSLILESASTNQTSMYLCASSHWDKIGVNTEAFFGQGTRLTVV.

This clone appeared a single time. The chain is built from TRBV5-1 and TRBJ1-1; 8 nucleotides match TRBD1. The junction had 3 bases not matched to a gene; V was cut back by 3 bases and J by 5 bases. Germline values: CDR1 SGHRS, CDR2 YFSETQ. The CDR3 length is 13 residues. In nucleotides, the CDR3 is TGCGCCAGCAGCTGGACAGGGCGAACTGAAGCTTTCTTT. Its protein product is CASSWTGRTEAFF.

The V call is TRBV5-6, the J call TRBJ2-7, with 7 bases identical to TRBD1. Losses at the gene ends were 4 bases for V and 5 bases for J; bases not matched to a gene: 18. The V gene's germline CDR1 is SGHDT and CDR2 YYEEEE. The CDR3 consists of 17 residues. CDR3 DNA: TGTGCCAGCAGCGCGGACAAAGGGGGCACCACTCCTAACGAGCAGTACTTC. Its translation is CASSADKGGTTPNEQYF.

The chain couples TRBV24-1 to TRBJ2-2; the match to TRBD1 covers 8 bases. Germline values: CDR1 KGHDR, CDR2 SFDVKD. The CDR3 is 14 residues long. V trimming: 10 bases; J trimming: 0 bases; junction bases outside the gene matches: 3. The CDR3 DNA sequence: TGTGCCACTGAACAGGGGGCGAACACCGGGGAGCTGTTTTTT. Residues: CATEQGANTGELFF.

The J gene is TRBJ2-1, the V gene TRBV9, with 7 bases aligning to TRBD1. Per the germline V gene, CDR1 is SGDLS and CDR2 is YYNGEE. J gave up 9 bases and V 2 bases, and 8 bases lay outside the gene matches. This CDR3 is 14 amino acids long. The chain's CDR3 is CASSVGTVFSEQFF. For the CDR3, the DNA is TGTGCCAGCAGCGTTGGGACAGTTTTCTCTGAGCAGTTCTTC.

Of note for this clone: The sample carries other DNA sequences with the same CDR3. The rearrangement links TRBV5-1 to TRBJ1-4, with 9 bases lining up with TRBD1. The CDR3 loop spans 14 amino acids. The V and J ends lost 4 bases and 5 bases, in that order; junction bases with no gene match: 3. From germline, CDR1 is SGHRS and CDR2 YFSETQ. The CDR3 coding sequence is TGCGCCAGCAGCACCGGGACAGGGAATGAAAAACTGTTTTTT. It encodes CASSTGTGNEKLFF.

This clone appeared a single time. J is TRBJ1-5 and V is TRBV5-6; D is undetermined. Germline V CDR1 and CDR2: SGHDT, YYEEEE. The CDR3 is 13 residues long. Trimming removed 1 base from V and 6 bases from J, with 8 bases in between. This CDR3 reads CASSLQEIQPQHF. The DNA of the CDR3 is TGTGCCAGCAGCTTGCAGGAAATTCAGCCCCAGCATTTT.

The gene calls are TRBV9 and TRBJ1-1, with D possibly being TRBD1 (5 bases). V lost 0 bases, J lost 0 bases, and 9 bases lay in between. CDR1 and CDR2 (germline): SGDLS, YYNGEE. The CDR3 is 15 residues long. The CDR3 protein is CASSVDPDMNTEAFF. CDR3 DNA: TGTGCCAGCAGCGTAGACCCGGACATGAACACTGAAGCTTTCTTT.

The rearrangement uses TRBV7-9 and TRBJ1-1, with D perhaps TRBD1 (5 bases). Trimming pared 3 bases from V and 4 bases from J, leaving 12 bases between. This CDR3 comprises 14 residues. Germline CDR1 and CDR2: SEHNR and FQNEAQ (reference sequence). CDR3 sequence reads: CASSFVRVSTEAFF. For the CDR3, the DNA is TGTGCCAGCAGCTTCGTCAGGGTTAGCACTGAAGCTTTCTTT. Full variable domain (remainder filled in from reference TRBV7-9 and TRBJ1-1): DTGVSQNPRHKITKRGQNVTFRCDPISEHNRLYWYRQTLGQGPEFLTYFQNEAQLEKSRLLSDRFSAERPKGSFSTLEIQRTEQGDSAMYLCASSFVRVSTEAFFGQGTRLTVV.

V gene TRBV6-5 combines with J gene TRBJ1-2; 9 nucleotides agree with TRBD1. This CDR3 is 13 amino acids long. J was trimmed by 4 bases and V by 6 bases; bases with no gene match: 3. Germline V gene data show CDR1 as MNHEY and CDR2 as SVGAGI. The CDR3 here is CASSRGQGYGYTF. The CDR3 bases are TGTGCCAGCAGCCGGGGACAGGGCTATGGCTACACCTTC.

The chain joins TRBV3-1 (or the pseudogene TRBV3-2) to TRBJ1-1; the D gene is possibly TRBD1 (5 bases). CDR1 is LGHDT and CDR2 is YNNKEL in the germline V gene (reference sequence). V was cut by 4 bases and J by 8 bases, with 17 bases left in between. CDR3 size: 14 residues. CDR3 DNA: TGTGCCAGCAGCCGTCGGAATGGGGCTCTCGAAGCTTTCTTT. Protein: CASSRRNGALEAFF.

The chain joins TRBV12-5 to TRBJ2-7; the D gene is possibly TRBD1 (5 bases). Germline assignment: CDR1 LGHNT and CDR2 FRNRAP. V gave up 4 bases and J gave up 7 bases, with 11 bases separating them. The CDR3 runs to 12 residues. The CDR3 DNA sequence: TGTGCTAGTGGTTGGGGCCCTTGGGAGCAGTACTTC. Protein: CASGWGPWEQYF.

This chain uses TRBV5-4 with TRBJ2-2, with 9 bases aligning to TRBD2. Germline CDR1 is SGHNT and CDR2 is YYREEE (reference sequence). The CDR3 has 16 amino acids. After removal of 3 bases from V and 7 bases from J, the junction contained 10 bases not matched to a gene. CDR3 sequence reads: CASSSKRGDPSGELFF. DNA of the CDR3: TGTGCCAGCAGCTCCAAGCGGGGGGACCCCAGCGGGGAGCTGTTTTTT.

The rearrangement uses TRBV7-9 and TRBJ1-1; D possibly corresponds to TRBD1 (6 bases). CDR1 is SEHNR, CDR2 FQNEAQ, per germline (reference sequence). Trimming stripped 4 bases from V and 1 base from J, with 13 bases between. The CDR3 covers 15 residues. The CDR3 bases are TGTGCCAGCAGCTGGGGGGGCCAGGGGAACACTGAAGCTTTCTTT. It codes for CASSWGGQGNTEAFF.

The chain recombines TRBV2 with TRBJ1-2, with D perhaps TRBD1 (6 bases). Trimming took off 8 bases at V and 2 bases at J, with 15 bases between the two ends. The CDR3 loop spans 14 amino acids. Per germline, CDR1 SNHLY and CDR2 FYNNEI. The CDR3 DNA follows: TGTGCCAGCGGGGGACACCAAGAAAACTATGGCTACACCTTC. This translates into CASGGHQENYGYTF.